The following is a T cell receptor beta chain sequence with its context. What this receptor recognizes is not known. No quality values exist for individual bases; no much larger clone is one base distant. The collaborating institutions used their own protocols to collect whole blood in K2EDTA tubes. For TCRbeta analysis, collaborators shipped samples as frozen whole blood, isolated PBMCs, or DNA extracted from either of those sample types. This specimen belongs to a study of blood T cell repertoires in COVID-19 (TCRdb year 2020). Looking at the study overall: The collaborator samples originated in the United States, Italy and Spain and spanned the acute and convalescent phases of COVID-19. The prospective study material was composed of cDNA or gDNA derived from T cells, B-cell-depleted T cells, or PBMCs. The dataset comprised deeply sampled blood TCRbeta repertoires from subjects exposed to, actively infected with, or recovered from COVID-19. A freely available public database, intended as a resource for researchers studying the immune response to SARS-CoV-2, is where the repertoires were released. Samples were obtained from the ongoing ImmuneRACE study (first 160 participants) and from 1,000 to 1,500 subjects provided by 6 global collaborators. Sample metadata almost always included a de-identified subject ID, COVID-19 status, age in years and sex. Where HLA class I and class II types were available, the types were taken from metadata supplied by the sample provider, not from assay-based typing.

Overall study outcomes, separate from this receptor: The quantity of clinical and demographic metadata differed by source and by participant and was supplied without curation.

TCRbeta CDR3 regions were amplified from genomic DNA by means of the immunoSEQ Assay, a bias-controlled multiplex PCR. As for how the authors treated the data: Nucleated cell counts per sample were estimated from amplification of reference gene primers within the assay. Sequence reads were collapsed and filtered to measure the absolute abundance of every unique TCRbeta CDR3 rearrangement. For each sample, productive Simpson clonality was calculated by taking the square root of Simpson's diversity index across productive rearrangements. TCRdb re-hosts the immuneACCESS table, in-frame sequences only. Its copies lack some clones; in the studies checked, an unresolved V gene accounts for under half of them, and the cause for the rest is not known. D and trimming come from the DNA, and the V and J calls and clone size come from that table. The sample table holds 26,000 or so clones, of which 92% were seen once. The ten most abundant clones make up approximately 3% of the sample.

The sample taken for sequencing was peripheral blood. The clonotype was recovered from a human donor in a cohort sampled during active COVID-19.

The CDR3 in this case is CASSPDRLTDTQYF. The nucleotide sequence reads as follows: TGTGCCAGCAGCCCGGACAGGCTAACAGATACGCAGTATTTT. The rearrangement combines TRBV11-3 with TRBJ2-3; 7 junctional bases match TRBD1. Taken from the germline V gene, the CDR1 and CDR2 loops are SGHNT and YENEEA. V loses 5 bases at its end and J loses 3 bases; junction bases beyond the gene matches: 5. From the cysteine through the phenylalanine, the CDR3 covers 14 amino acids. The only DNA kept is the CDR3, 42 bases in frame from the first base.